A single sample is the source of the 20 T cell receptor beta chains below, sequenced in a study of blood T cells in healthy people across ages. Primers used in a second PCR of about 7 to 12 cycles were a sample-barcoded 5' primer and a J-beta primer mix. TCRdb used MiXCR to reprocess the 5' RACE reads, holding one entry per CDR3 protein. The sample contains around 1,900,000 distinct CDR3 sequences, roughly two fifths of which appear only once. The sequencing sample was made of blood. The receptors stem from a human donor in good health.

This clonotype occurred a few times. This rearrangement joins TRBV20-1 to TRBJ2-1; the D is unclear. CDR1 is DFQATT and CDR2 is SNEGSKA in the germline V gene (reference sequence). CDR3 length: 15 residues. The V gene lost 0 bases and the J gene lost 10 bases, with 19 bases spanning the gap. The CDR3 loop is CSARDAIGALYEQFF. The DNA of the CDR3 is TGCAGTGCTAGAGACGCAATAGGTGCGCTCTACGAGCAGTTCTTC.

There are a few counts of this clonotype. The chain is built from TRBV7-6 and TRBJ2-3, with 11 bases that match TRBD2. Germline V gene sequence: CDR1 SGHVS, CDR2 FNYEAQ. With V trimmed by 5 bases and J by 4 bases, 14 bases remained unmatched. This CDR3 region has 18 residues. In nucleotides, the CDR3 is TGTGCCAGCAGCCCCGGGACTAGCGGCCTGGGAGCACCAGATACGCAGTATTTT. It specifies CASSPGTSGLGAPDTQYF.

The sample holds a few counts of this clonotype. The V call is TRBV7-2, the J call TRBJ2-4; the D gene is possibly TRBD1 (5 bases). V gave up 3 bases and J gave up 9 bases, with 15 bases separating them. CDR3 length: 14 residues. The germline CDR1 and CDR2 sequences are SGHTA and FQGNSA. The CDR3 sequence is CASSFSTDSGIQYF. CDR3 sequence (DNA): TGTGCCAGCAGCTTCTCGACAGATTCGGGCATTCAGTACTTC.

The chain couples TRBV5-1 to TRBJ2-5; unclear D gene. Gene TRBJ2-7 matches the end of the DNA better, so the J call may be wrong. The CDR3 covers 13 residues. Germline lookup yields CDR1 SGHRS and CDR2 YFSETQ. For the CDR3, the DNA is TGCGCCAGCAGCAAGACAAATGGGTACGAGCAGTACTTC. It is translated as CASSKTNGYEQYF.

This clonotype showed up just once. The rearrangement uses TRBV5-1 and TRBJ2-7, with 10 positions matching TRBD1. With 7 bases clipped from V and 12 bases from J, the junction kept 16 bases outside the gene matches. Germline lookup yields CDR1 SGHRS and CDR2 YFSETQ. CDR3 size: 14 residues. CDR3 region: CASAVEGQGPKPYF. DNA for the CDR3: TGCGCCAGCGCGGTGGAGGGACAGGGGCCTAAGCCGTACTTC.

This clonotype was recorded only once. The chain links TRBV21-1 to TRBJ2-1. TRBV21-1 is described as a pseudogene. CDR3 length equals 16 residues. CDR3 in amino acids: CASQGNRKYSYNEQFF. CDR3 in DNA: TGTGCCAGCCAAGGAAACAGAAAATACTCCTACAATGAGCAGTTCTTC.

This clonotype was recorded a few times. The chain is built from TRBV7-8 and TRBJ2-1, with TRBD2 as a possible D gene (5 bases). CDR1 and CDR2 (germline): SGHVS, FQNEAQ. Trimming removed 2 bases at V and 9 bases at J, with 11 bases between. The CDR3 runs to 13 residues. The chain's CDR3 is CASSLLRGREQFF. The CDR3 bases are TGTGCCAGCAGCTTACTCCGGGGTCGTGAGCAGTTCTTC.

This chain uses TRBV7-2 with TRBJ2-7; a weak D match, TRBD1 (5 bases). The CDR3 covers 13 residues. Per the germline V gene, CDR1 is SGHTA and CDR2 is FQGNSA. V was clipped by 3 bases and J by 6 bases, with 12 bases between them. The CDR3: CASSFLRVTEQYF. For the CDR3, the DNA is TGTGCCAGCAGCTTCCTCAGGGTAACCGAGCAGTACTTC.

The genes are TRBV4-1 and TRBJ1-1; tentatively, D is TRBD1 (5 bases). V lost 4 bases, J lost 11 bases, and 20 bases lay in between. Germline CDR1 reads MGHRA; CDR2 reads YSYEKL. This CDR3 has 14 residues. CDR3 loop: CASSLTPDTRGAFF. Written as DNA, the CDR3 is TGCGCCAGCAGCCTCACGCCCGACACCCGGGGGGCTTTCTTT.

This clonotype was picked up many times. The rearrangement joins TRBV20-1 to TRBJ2-7; no definite D call. The germline V and J ends were trimmed by 0 bases and 3 bases, with 6 bases remaining between them. Germline CDR1 reads DFQATT; CDR2 reads SNEGSKA (reference sequence). This CDR3 has 12 residues. The CDR3 is CSARDSYYEQYF. Here the CDR3 DNA reads TGCAGTGCTAGAGACAGCTACTACGAGCAGTACTTC.

In this sample, this clonotype turned up a few times. The V and J genes are TRBV3-1 and TRBJ1-2; D is ambiguous. CDR3 length: 13 amino acids. V lost 0 bases to trimming and J lost 2 bases, with 4 bases between them. CDR1 and CDR2 from the germline V gene are LGHDT and YNNKEL (reference sequence). The CDR3 loop reads CASSQEQNYGYTF. The CDR3 coding sequence is TGTGCCAGCAGCCAAGAACAGAACTATGGCTACACCTTC.

This clonotype was found a few times. The chain links TRBV21-1 to TRBJ1-1. TRBV21-1 is tagged as a pseudogene. CDR3 length: 12 amino acids. The CDR3 protein is CASRPLSTEAFF. The DNA of the CDR3 is TGTGCCAGCAGACCCCTGAGCACTGAAGCTTTCTTT.

The sample holds one count of this clonotype. The junction differs from germline at one of its ends, possibly a read error. V usage is TRBV29-1 and J usage is TRBJ1-2; D is ambiguous. Germline lookup yields CDR1 SQVTM and CDR2 ANQGSEA. This CDR3 contains 13 residues. The CDR3: CGVVRQTNYGYTF. DNA of the CDR3: TGCGGCGTTGTTCGCCAGACCAACTATGGCTACACCTTC.

The chain recombines TRBV2 with TRBJ1-2; D is uncertain. Germline V gene sequence: CDR1 SNHLY, CDR2 FYNNEI. The CDR3 consists of 14 residues. V lost 6 bases and J 8 bases, leaving 19 bases between the germline ends. The CDR3 loop is CASRADPMGLGYTF. CDR3 nucleotide sequence: TGTGCCAGCAGAGCGGACCCGATGGGTTTAGGCTACACCTTC. Variable domain in full (rest from reference TRBV2 and TRBJ1-2): EPEVTQTPSHQVTQMGQEVILRCVPISNHLYFYWYRQILGQKVEFLVSFYNNEISEKSEIFDDQFSVERPDGSNFTLKIRSTKLEDSAMYFCASRADPMGLGYTFGSGTRLTVV.

V and J are TRBV7-2 and TRBJ2-1; 10 bases line up with TRBD2. The CDR3 is 17 amino acids. After removal of 1 base from V and 7 bases from J, the junction contained 10 bases not matched to a gene. Germline CDR1 SGHTA, CDR2 FQGNSA. The CDR3 nucleotides read TGTGCCAGCAGCTTAGTGGGTGGTAGCGGGGGGAGGAATGAGCAGTTCTTC. Its translation: CASSLVGGSGGRNEQFF. The full variable domain, with the rest looked up from reference TRBV7-2 and TRBJ2-1, is GAGVSQSPSNKVTEKGKDVELRCDPISGHTALYWYRQSLGQGLEFLIYFQGNSAPDKSGLPSDRFSAERTGGSVSTLTIQRTQQEDSAVYLCASSLVGGSGGRNEQFFGPGTRLTVL.

This clonotype was counted ten times or more. The chain joins TRBV29-1 to TRBJ2-6; tentatively, D is TRBD2 (5 bases). Trimming shortened V by 7 bases and J by 2 bases, and 12 bases separated the two germline ends. The CDR3 consists of 14 residues. Looked up from germline, CDR1 is SQVTM and CDR2 is ANQGSEA. The CDR3 coding sequence is TGCAGCGCTACCGAGGGAACTGGGGCCAACGTCCTGACTTTC. This translates into CSATEGTGANVLTF. Full variable domain (remainder filled in from reference TRBV29-1 and TRBJ2-6): SAVISQKPSRDICQRGTSLTIQCQVDSQVTMMFWYRQQPGQSLTLIATANQGSEATYESGFVIDKFPISRPNLTFSTLTVSNMSPEDSSIYLCSATEGTGANVLTFGAGSRLTVL.

This clonotype was found a few times. The chain couples TRBV5-1 to TRBJ2-7, with a tentative D call TRBD1 (6 bases). Germline V gene lookup returns CDR1 SGHRS and CDR2 YFSETQ. The germline V and J ends were trimmed by 5 bases and 0 bases, with 12 bases remaining between them. CDR3 length: 14 amino acids. CDR3 in DNA: TGCGCCAGCAGACGGACAGAGAACTCCTACGAGCAGTACTTC. This gives the protein CASRRTENSYEQYF.

This clonotype turned up a few times. V usage is TRBV7-2 and J usage is TRBJ2-7; D is tentatively TRBD1 or TRBD2 (5 bases each). The CDR3 length is 15 residues. Trimming cost V 2 bases and J 0 bases, with 11 bases left between them. Germline V gene sequence: CDR1 SGHTA, CDR2 FQGNSA. Here the CDR3 reads CASSLNGAHSYEQYF. CDR3 bases: TGTGCCAGCAGCTTAAACGGGGCCCACTCCTACGAGCAGTACTTC.

The V and J genes are TRBV24-1 and TRBJ2-1; D possibly uses TRBD1 or TRBD2 (7 bases each). V lost 10 bases, J lost 3 bases, and 15 bases lay in between. This CDR3 spans 14 amino acids. Germline V CDR1 and CDR2: KGHDR, SFDVKD. Here the CDR3 reads CATAGGGVYNEQFF. DNA of the CDR3: TGTGCCACTGCAGGGGGAGGGGTCTACAATGAGCAGTTCTTC.

The chain has TRBV6-5 and TRBJ1-1; possibly TRBD1 for D (5 bases). Germline lookup yields CDR1 MNHEY and CDR2 SVGAGI. The CDR3 runs 15 residues. V dropped 2 bases and J dropped 1 base, with 11 bases sitting between them. The CDR3 region is CASSYQIGANTEAFF. CDR3 nucleotides: TGTGCCAGCAGTTACCAAATCGGGGCGAACACTGAAGCTTTCTTT.